Shown below are 31 T cell receptor beta chains from a single sample sequenced in a study of blood T cell repertoires in COVID-19. Here immunoSEQ multiplex PCR was the method, and the copy in TCRdb shows in-frame clones only, minus some. Among around 220,000 clones listed, nearly 90% were seen once. Sequencing was performed on PBMCs or T cells enriched from blood (not recorded which). All receptors come from a man aged 25-45 years who had been exposed to COVID-19.

The chain recombines TRBV7-9 with TRBJ1-3, with 7 bases aligning to TRBD1. From germline, CDR1 is SEHNR and CDR2 FQNEAQ (reference sequence). The CDR3 sequence is 16 residues long. V gave up 6 bases and J gave up 0 bases; unmatched junction bases: 8. CDR3 loop: CASSWETGSSGNTIYF. The CDR3 region has the DNA TGTGCCAGCAGTTGGGAGACAGGGAGCTCTGGAAACACCATATATTTT.

The chain joins TRBV3-1 (or the pseudogene TRBV3-2) to TRBJ2-5, with TRBD2 matching 7 bases. Per the germline V gene, CDR1 is LGHDT and CDR2 is YNNKEL (reference sequence). The CDR3 runs 15 residues. With 1 base clipped from V and 4 bases from J, the junction kept 6 bases outside the gene matches. CDR3 bases: TGTGCCAGCAGCCAAGTCGTGGGGGGGTTAGAGACCCAGTACTTC. Its translation: CASSQVVGGLETQYF.

This sequence joins TRBV10-1 and TRBJ2-2, with D possibly TRBD2 on 6 matching bases. V lost 3 bases and J 0 bases, leaving 11 bases between the germline ends. The germline V gene encodes CDR1 WNHNN and CDR2 SYGVQD (reference sequence). CDR3 length: 16 residues. The CDR3: CASSDASAANTGELFF. DNA of the CDR3: TGCGCCAGCAGTGACGCTAGCGCCGCGAACACCGGGGAGCTGTTTTTT.

The V and J genes are TRBV4-3 and TRBJ2-7; TRBD1 might be the D (5 bases). CDR3 length: 16 residues. Germline V gene sequence: CDR1 LGHNA, CDR2 YSLEER. With 0 bases removed from V and 2 bases from J, the gap between germline ends came to 14 bases. CDR3 loop: CASSQDTQGQAYEQYF. The CDR3 DNA follows: TGCGCCAGCAGCCAAGATACGCAGGGTCAGGCCTACGAGCAGTACTTC.

The J gene is TRBJ1-1, the V gene TRBV4-3; D may be TRBD1 (5 bases). The germline V gene has CDR1 LGHNA and CDR2 YSLEER. The CDR3 runs to 12 residues. Between the trimmed V and J ends, which lost 1 base and 10 bases, there was a span of 10 bases. Here the CDR3 reads CASSQGLGVAFF. In DNA form, the CDR3 reads TGCGCCAGCAGCCAAGGATTAGGGGTAGCTTTCTTT.

This chain links TRBV4-1 with TRBJ1-4, with TRBD1 matching 8 bases. The CDR3 totals 16 residues. Losses at the gene ends were 2 bases for V and 2 bases for J; bases not matched to a gene: 4. The V gene's germline CDR1 is MGHRA and CDR2 YSYEKL. CDR3 region: CASSQQGARTNEKLFF. The DNA of the CDR3 is TGCGCCAGCAGCCAACAGGGGGCTCGGACTAATGAAAAACTGTTTTTT.

The chain joins TRBV5-6 to TRBJ2-7; TRBD1 matches 7 bases. V lost 3 bases, J lost 2 bases, and 5 bases stayed unmatched. The CDR3 is made up of 14 amino acids. From germline, CDR1 is SGHDT and CDR2 YYEEEE. Here the CDR3 reads CASSYGQAAYEQYF. CDR3 bases: TGTGCCAGCAGCTACGGACAGGCAGCCTACGAGCAGTACTTC.

This sequence joins TRBV5-6 and TRBJ1-1; possibly TRBD1 for D (5 bases). With 2 bases removed from V and 0 bases from J, the gap between germline ends came to 11 bases. CDR3 size: 15 residues. CDR1 SGHDT and CDR2 YYEEEE come from the germline V gene. The CDR3 loop is CASSFVGQVNTEAFF. CDR3 sequence (DNA): TGTGCCAGCAGCTTTGTGGGGCAGGTGAACACTGAAGCTTTCTTT.

This chain connects TRBV4-2 to TRBJ2-2; 8 bases are a match to TRBD1. The CDR3 has 17 amino acids. V dropped 0 bases and J dropped 3; count of bases not matched to a gene: 6. Germline V gives CDR1 LGHNA, CDR2 YNFKEQ. The CDR3 coding sequence is TGTGCCAGCAGCCAAGATACGGGGACAGGAGACACCGGGGAGCTGTTTTTT. Protein product: CASSQDTGTGDTGELFF.

The V gene is TRBV6-4, the J gene TRBJ2-5, with 7 bases lining up with TRBD1. From germline, CDR1 is MRHNA and CDR2 SNTAGT. Germline trimming cut 8 bases from V and 3 bases from J; bases unmatched to any gene: 0. CDR3 length: 11 amino acids. This CDR3 is CASDREETQYF. As DNA, the CDR3 is TGTGCCAGCGACAGGGAAGAGACCCAGTACTTC.

This rearrangement joins TRBV12-3 or TRBV12-4 to TRBJ1-5; D remains unclear. CDR3 length: 11 residues. The V and J ends lost 3 bases and 9 bases respectively, with 6 bases between them. The CDR3 is CASSFEGPQHF. The CDR3 nucleotides read TGTGCCAGCAGTTTCGAGGGGCCCCAGCATTTT.

This clone was recorded once. The chain carries TRBV5-1 and TRBJ2-1, with 7 bases fitting TRBD2. There are 15 residues in the CDR3. With V trimmed by 7 bases and J by 4 bases, 11 bases remained unmatched. CDR1 and CDR2 from the germline V gene are SGHRS and YFSETQ. As DNA, the CDR3 is TGCGCCAGCCACAAGGGTTCCGGGAGGTACAATGAGCAGTTCTTC. This gives the protein CASHKGSGRYNEQFF.

The V call is TRBV5-1, the J call TRBJ1-5; 8 bases match TRBD1. Per the germline V gene, CDR1 is SGHRS and CDR2 is YFSETQ. Trimming at V came to 6 bases and at J to 7 bases, leaving 15 bases not matched to a gene. The CDR3 is 16 amino acids. CDR3 sequence reads: CASTHDRQGFGQPQHF. As DNA, the CDR3 is TGCGCCAGCACCCATGATAGACAGGGGTTCGGGCAGCCCCAGCATTTT. The full variable domain, completed using reference TRBV5-1 and TRBJ1-5, is KAGVTQTPRYLIKTRGQQVTLSCSPISGHRSVSWYQQTPGQGLQFLFEYFSETQRNKGNFPGRFSGRQFSNSRSEMNVSTLELGDSALYLCASTHDRQGFGQPQHFGDGTRLSIL.

For the CDR3, the DNA is TGTGCCAGCAGGCCGTTTGGGGGGGGGATCGAGACCCAGTACTTC. It encodes CASRPFGGGIETQYF. The genes are TRBV6-5 and TRBJ2-5, with 7 bases fitting TRBD2. With V trimmed by 6 bases and J by 5 bases, 12 bases remained unmatched. CDR3 length: 15 residues. Germline CDR1 MNHEY, CDR2 SVGAGI.

The V and J genes are TRBV5-5 and TRBJ1-1; D is possibly TRBD1 (5 bases). CDR1 SGHKS and CDR2 YYEKEE come from the germline V gene (reference sequence). Trimming took 4 bases from V and 2 from J, leaving 15 bases between them. The CDR3 extends over 15 amino acids. CDR3 sequence: CASSALRGANTEAFF. The CDR3 region has the DNA TGTGCCAGCAGCGCACTTAGGGGTGCTAACACTGAAGCTTTCTTT.

The chain combines TRBV2 with TRBJ2-3; 11 bases are a match to TRBD2. CDR3 length: 19 amino acids. Germline V gene data show CDR1 as SNHLY and CDR2 as FYNNEI. The trim removed 4 bases at V and 0 bases at J, leaving 12 bases unmatched. The CDR3 is CASSVFVSSGGTSTDTQYF. Written as DNA, the CDR3 is TGTGCCAGCAGTGTATTTGTGTCTAGCGGGGGGACTAGCACAGATACGCAGTATTTT.

The CDR3 DNA sequence: TGTGCCAGCAGCCCGACAGGTACGACTAACAATGAGCAGTTCTTC. It codes for CASSPTGTTNNEQFF. The chain has TRBV7-3 and TRBJ2-1, with a tentative D call TRBD1 (6 bases). Trimming took 5 bases from V and 5 from J, leaving 16 bases between them. This CDR3 has 15 residues. Germline lookup yields CDR1 SGHTA and CDR2 FQGTGA. Full variable domain (remainder filled in from reference TRBV7-3 and TRBJ2-1): GAGVSQTPSNKVTEKGKYVELRCDPISGHTALYWYRQSLGQGPEFLIYFQGTGAADDSGLPNDRFFAVRPEGSVSTLKIQRTERGDSAVYLCASSPTGTTNNEQFFGPGTRLTVL.

This clone was observed a single time. The chain uses TRBV14 and TRBJ2-7; 8 nucleotides align to TRBD1. Germline trimming cut 3 bases from V and 5 bases from J; bases unmatched to any gene: 6. The CDR3 spans 14 residues. Germline V lookup: CDR1 SGHDN, CDR2 FVKESK. CDR3 DNA: TGTGCCAGCAGCCAGACAGGGGCGGGCGACGAGCAGTACTTC. Translating gives CASSQTGAGDEQYF. Together with reference TRBV14 and TRBJ2-7, the CDR3 gives the full variable domain: EAGVTQFPSHSVIEKGQTVTLRCDPISGHDNLYWYRRVMGKEIKFLLHFVKESKQDESGMPNNRFLAERTGGTYSTLKVQPAELEDSGVYFCASSQTGAGDEQYFGPGTRLTVT.

The rearrangement links TRBV7-9 to TRBJ2-1; D is possibly TRBD1 (6 bases). V dropped 5 bases and J dropped 0 bases, with 11 bases sitting between them. In germline, CDR1 is SEHNR, CDR2 FQNEAQ (reference sequence). This CDR3 contains 15 residues. The CDR3 DNA sequence: TGTGCCAGCAGCGTGACAGGTAGCTCCTACAATGAGCAGTTCTTC. It codes for CASSVTGSSYNEQFF.

The chain carries TRBV7-6 and TRBJ2-1; 8 bases fit TRBD1. This CDR3 comprises 15 residues. The trim removed 5 bases at V and 5 bases at J, leaving 8 bases unmatched. Germline V gene data show CDR1 as SGHVS and CDR2 as FNYEAQ. CDR3 coding DNA: TGTGCCAGCAGCAAGACAGGGGATTACAACAATGAGCAGTTCTTC. This translates into CASSKTGDYNNEQFF.

This chain links TRBV5-1 with TRBJ2-3; 8 bases are shared with TRBD2. V trimming: 3 bases; J trimming: 3 bases; junction bases outside the gene matches: 3. Looked up from germline, CDR1 is SGHRS and CDR2 is YFSETQ. This CDR3 region has 14 residues. CDR3 DNA sequence: TGCGCCAGCAGCTCCGGGGGGGCGACAGATACGCAGTATTTT. Its protein product is CASSSGGATDTQYF.

The rearrangement joins TRBV28 to TRBJ1-4, with a tentative D call TRBD1 (5 bases). Per the germline V gene, CDR1 is MDHEN and CDR2 is SYDVKM. The CDR3 length is 15 residues. Trimming stripped 4 bases from V and 8 bases from J, with 17 bases between. DNA for the CDR3: TGTGCCAGCAGTTCCCCCGGGGGATATCGGGAAAAACTGTTTTTT. It translates to CASSSPGGYREKLFF. Together with reference TRBV28 and TRBJ1-4, the CDR3 gives the full variable domain: DVKVTQSSRYLVKRTGEKVFLECVQDMDHENMFWYRQDPGLGLRLIYFSYDVKMKEKGDIPEGYSVSREKKERFSLILESASTNQTSMYLCASSSPGGYREKLFFGSGTQLSVL.

The V and J genes are TRBV9 and TRBJ2-3; D is possibly TRBD1 (5 bases). V gave up 4 bases and J gave up 4 bases, with 13 bases separating them. CDR1 is SGDLS and CDR2 is YYNGEE in the germline V gene. The CDR3 loop spans 14 amino acids. The CDR3 loop is CASSPHPGPDTQYF. The CDR3 nucleotides read TGTGCCAGCAGCCCCCATCCAGGGCCAGATACGCAGTATTTT.

This CDR3 reads CASSTGLLPGELFF. DNA for the CDR3: TGTGCCAGCAGCACGGGACTCCTTCCGGGGGAGCTGTTTTTT. This sequence joins TRBV7-9 and TRBJ2-2, with D possibly being TRBD2 (6 bases). CDR1 is SEHNR and CDR2 is FQNEAQ in the germline V gene (reference sequence). This CDR3 comprises 14 residues. The V end lost 5 bases, the J end lost 8 bases, and 15 bases lay between the germline ends.

The chain recombines TRBV27 with TRBJ2-3, with D tentatively TRBD2 (5 bases). Looked up from germline, CDR1 is MNHEY and CDR2 is SMNVEV (reference sequence). The CDR3 is 14 amino acids. Trimming removed 8 bases at V and 2 bases at J, with 14 bases between. The DNA for the CDR3 is TGTGCCAGCGGCTTTAGCGCGACCACAGATACGCAGTATTTT. The encoded protein is CASGFSATTDTQYF.

The chain links TRBV7-2 to TRBJ2-2; no reliable D call. Trimming left V 5 bases short and J 2 bases short, with 3 bases between. Germline assignment: CDR1 SGHTA and CDR2 FQGNSA. The CDR3 has 12 residues. CDR3 protein: CASSPNTGELFF. CDR3 DNA sequence: TGTGCCAGCAGCCCAAACACCGGGGAGCTGTTTTTT.

The V and J genes are TRBV20-1 and TRBJ2-3; D gene unclear. The CDR3 totals 11 residues. V lost 2 bases and J 5 bases, leaving 5 bases between the germline ends. The germline CDR1 and CDR2 sequences are DFQATT and SNEGSKA (reference sequence). The CDR3 DNA follows: TGCAGTGCTAGATTAGTAGATACGCAGTATTTT. Its protein is CSARLVDTQYF.

V usage is TRBV5-5 and J usage is TRBJ1-2; no reliable D call. This CDR3 has 13 amino acids. Germline V lookup: CDR1 SGHKS, CDR2 YYEKEE (reference sequence). With 0 bases removed from V and 5 bases from J, the gap between germline ends came to 8 bases. For the CDR3, the DNA is TGTGCCAGCAGCTTGGCGGGTTCTTATGGCTACACCTTC. Its translation is CASSLAGSYGYTF.

The V call is TRBV19, the J call TRBJ1-6, with D tentatively TRBD1 (6 bases). Germline-derived CDR1 and CDR2 are LNHDA and SQIVND (reference sequence). The CDR3 totals 15 residues. V was clipped by 3 bases and J by 6 bases, with 12 bases between them. CDR3 in DNA: TGTGCCAGTAGTATCGGGACACTAAGTAATTCACCCCTCCACTTT. Its protein is CASSIGTLSNSPLHF.

This rearrangement joins TRBV7-2 to TRBJ2-3; perhaps TRBD2 as D (6 bases). The CDR3 totals 16 residues. Germline loops: CDR1 SGHTA, CDR2 FQGNSA. V was pared by 1 base and J by 0 bases, with 11 bases between. The CDR3 region has the DNA TGTGCCAGCAGCTTAGGGCAGGGAGGTAGCACAGATACGCAGTATTTT. Protein sequence: CASSLGQGGSTDTQYF. Filled out from reference TRBV7-2 and TRBJ2-3, the complete variable domain reads GAGVSQSPSNKVTEKGKDVELRCDPISGHTALYWYRQSLGQGLEFLIYFQGNSAPDKSGLPSDRFSAERTGGSVSTLTIQRTQQEDSAVYLCASSLGQGGSTDTQYFGPGTRLTVL.

This rearrangement joins TRBV2 to TRBJ1-5; tentatively, D is TRBD1 (6 bases). Germline CDR1 is SNHLY and CDR2 is FYNNEI. The ends were cut back, 7 bases at V and 7 bases at J, with 11 bases in the middle. The CDR3 is 12 residues long. The DNA of the CDR3 is TGTGCCAGCAACACAGGGAGCCAGCCCCAGCATTTT. This codes for CASNTGSQPQHF.